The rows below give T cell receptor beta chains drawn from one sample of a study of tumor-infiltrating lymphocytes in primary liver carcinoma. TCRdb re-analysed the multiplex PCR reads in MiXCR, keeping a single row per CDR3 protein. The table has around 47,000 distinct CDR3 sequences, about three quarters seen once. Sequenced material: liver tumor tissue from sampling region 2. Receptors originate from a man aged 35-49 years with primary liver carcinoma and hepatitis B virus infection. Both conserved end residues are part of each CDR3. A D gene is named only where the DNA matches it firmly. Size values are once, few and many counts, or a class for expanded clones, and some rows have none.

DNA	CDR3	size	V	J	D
TGTGCCAACAGGCCAGGCGGTGCGGTGAGGGCTTTCTTT	CANRPGGAVRAFF	NA	TRBV11-2	TRBJ1-1	NA
TGTGCCAGCAGCTTGTCGGGGTCCGACAATGAGCAGTCTTTC	CASSLSGSDNEQSF	NA	TRBV11-2	TRBJ2-1	NA
TGTGCCAGCAGGCACACCCCGGGTGGGGACAGCAGCAATCAGTCCCAGCATTTT	CASRHTPGGDSSNQSQHF	once	TRBV6-6	TRBJ1-5	TRBD1
TGCAGCGTCGACGGGGCAGGGATGAGCAATGAGCAGTTCTTC	CSVDGAGMSNEQFF	NA	TRBV29-1	TRBJ2-1	NA
TGTGCATGGAGTGTACAGGGTACTAGTCAATACAATGAGCAGTTCTTC	CAWSVQGTSQYNEQFF	NA	TRBV30	TRBJ2-1	NA
TGTGCCAGCAGCCCCCTTCCCAGCGGATTAGCCAAAAACATTCAATACTTC	CASSPLPSGLAKNIQYF	NA	TRBV7-8	TRBJ2-4	NA
TGTGCCACCTTGGGAGGGACGAACACTGAAGCTTTCTTT	CATLGGTNTEAFF	few	TRBV10-2	TRBJ1-1	NA
TGTGTCAGCAGCCCTGAAGAAGGGAACTACGAGCAGTACTTC	CVSSPEEGNYEQYF	NA	TRBV11-3	TRBJ2-7	NA
TGTGCCAGCTCACCCGGCTGGGACACTGAAGCTTTCTTT	CASSPGWDTEAFF	once	TRBV18	TRBJ1-1	NA
TGCGCCAGCAGCCACATCGCGGGACAGGGGGGTGAAAAACTGTTTTTT	CASSHIAGQGGEKLFF	medium-sized	TRBV4-3	TRBJ1-4	TRBD1
TGCGCCAGCAGCGACCGGGACAGGGGGCCCGCTGGTACGCAGTATTTT	CASSDRDRGPAGTQYF	NA	TRBV10-2	TRBJ2-3	TRBD1
TGTGCCAGCCGCCTACCGAGACAGGGAACCTATGGCTACACCTTC	CASRLPRQGTYGYTF	NA	TRBV28	TRBJ1-2	TRBD1
TGTGCCAGCAGCTTTGGAGATATGCACTATTTT	CASSFGDMHYF	NA	TRBV5-5	TRBJ2-3	NA
TGTGCCAGCAGCCAAGAGGAGGGCAGTATTCAGAACTTC	CASSQEEGSIQNF	NA	TRBV4-3	TRBJ2-4	NA
TGTGCCATCAGTCACGCCAGGGGACAGGGGAACAATGAGCAGTTCTTC	CAISHARGQGNNEQFF	NA	TRBV4-2	TRBJ2-1	TRBD1
TGCGCCAGCAGCTTAAACGAGAGGGCTAGCACAGATACGCAGTATTTT	CASSLNERASTDTQYF	NA	TRBV5-1	TRBJ2-3	NA
TGTGTCACGGGGCCCTGGCACGAGCAGTACTTC	CVTGPWHEQYF	NA	TRBV28	TRBJ2-7	NA
TGTCCCAGCAGACCCCCCGTCGGACAGGGGGCCTACAATGAGCAGTTCTTC	CPSRPPVGQGAYNEQFF	NA	TRBV28	TRBJ2-1	TRBD1
TGCGCCAGCTGCCCGGGTGGCAGGACCATTGACTACACCTTC	CASCPGGRTIDYTF	NA	TRBV5-1	TRBJ1-2	NA
TGTGCCTGCAGCCTACGGAGCGGGAGGGCCGTGTCAGATACGCAGTATTTT	CACSLRSGRAVSDTQYF	NA	TRBV14	TRBJ2-3	TRBD2
TGTGCCAGCAGTTTAGAGATTCTGGGGCCTAGTATAGATACGCAGTATTTT	CASSLEILGPSIDTQYF	NA	TRBV28	TRBJ2-3	NA
TGTACCAGCAGCTCCGGGCCAATGAACCATGGCTACACCTTC	CTSSSGPMNHGYTF	NA	TRBV6-2/TRBV6-3	TRBJ1-2	NA
TGCAGTGGTCCAGCCCCTAGCGGGGTAGAGCAGTTCTTC	CSGPAPSGVEQFF	NA	TRBV20-1	TRBJ2-1	TRBD2
TGTGCCAGCAGCTTAGATCGGACAGAGATTGACACTGAAGTTATCTTT	CASSLDRTEIDTEVIF	NA	TRBV11-2	TRBJ1-1	NA
TGTGCCATCAGCTCCGAGAACTCCTACGAGCAGTACTTC	CAISSENSYEQYF	NA	TRBV7-9	TRBJ2-7	NA
TGTGTCAGCAGCTCGAACAGGGCCGGGGAGCTGTTTTTT	CVSSSNRAGELFF	few	TRBV7-3	TRBJ2-2	NA
TGTGCCAGCAGTTTAGGCGGTCTCACTAATGAAAAACTGTTTTTT	CASSLGGLTNEKLFF	many	TRBV28	TRBJ1-4	NA
TGTGTCAGCAGCCGAGATGGGACAGGGAACAATGAGCAGTTCTTC	CVSSRDGTGNNEQFF	once	TRBV7-9	TRBJ2-1	TRBD1
TGTGCCTGCAGCCCGACCTTGGGGCGGGAGACCCAGTATTTC	CACSPTLGRETQYF	NA	TRBV14	TRBJ2-5	TRBD2
TGTGCCAGCAGCCCGACCTACGGTGAACAGAGACGCAGAGATACGCAGTATTTT	CASSPTYGEQRRRDTQYF	NA	TRBV7-9	TRBJ2-3	NA
TGCGCCAGTAGCTTGGAGAGGGTCGCGGGGGATGGCTACACCTTC	CASSLERVAGDGYTF	NA	TRBV5-1	TRBJ1-2	NA
TGTGCCAGCAGGGACACAGGGTACGAAGAGCCCCAGCATTTT	CASRDTGYEEPQHF	NA	TRBV6-2/TRBV6-3	TRBJ1-5	NA
TGCAGCGTTGATGGTGGTGGGGGAGGAAATAAGCAGTTCTTC	CSVDGGGGGNKQFF	NA	TRBV29-1	TRBJ2-1	NA
TGTGCCAGCAGCTTAAATGCCAGTGCGCAGTTCTTT	CASSLNASAQFF	NA	TRBV11-3	TRBJ2-1	NA
TGTGCCTGGTGTCCCAGCGGGAACAATGAGGAGCTCTTC	CAWCPSGNNEELF	once	TRBV30	TRBJ2-1	TRBD2
TGCGCCGGCAGCTTGGCCAGCATACAAGAGACCCAGTACTTC	CAGSLASIQETQYF	many	TRBV5-1	TRBJ2-5	NA
TGCGCCAGCAGCCTCGGGACAGGGGCCCTGAACACTGAAGCTTTCTTT	CASSLGTGALNTEAFF	NA	TRBV4-1	TRBJ1-1	TRBD1
TGTGCCAGCAGCTTTCACGGATTTAACACTGAAGCTTTCTTT	CASSFHGFNTEAFF	medium-sized	TRBV5-6	TRBJ1-1	NA
TGCTGCGTTGAAGGGGAGGCGGGCGGGGAGCTGCTTTTT	CCVEGEAGGELLF	once	TRBV29-1	TRBJ2-2	NA
TGTGTCAGCAGCCGCACGGCCCAAGGGACCCAGTACTTC	CVSSRTAQGTQYF	NA	TRBV3-1	TRBJ2-5	NA
TGTGTCAGCAGGTTAGCAGGGGGCCCTTTTGACTACGAGCAGTACTTC	CVSRLAGGPFDYEQYF	NA	TRBV11-2	TRBJ2-7	TRBD1
TGTGCCAGCAGCTCAGGTAACAGGGCGAGCTCCTATAATGGGCAGTTCTTC	CASSSGNRASSYNGQFF	NA	TRBV11-2	TRBJ2-1	NA
TGTGCCAGCAGTTTTACCGGGACTACCTACAATGAGCAGTTCTTC	CASSFTGTTYNEQFF	many	TRBV12-3/TRBV12-4	TRBJ2-1	TRBD2
TGTGCCAGTCGGATTACGGGACCTCGAATGGGTCTCTTT	CASRITGPRMGLF	NA	TRBV6-1	TRBJ1-1	NA
TGTGCCAACAGTGGACTGGGGGGTGATGGGCAGTTCTTC	CANSGLGGDGQFF	NA	TRBV12-3/TRBV12-4	TRBJ2-1	NA
TGTGCCAGCAGCTCTGCGGGAAGCTCTGCTGGAGCCCGCACAGATATGCAGTATTTT	CASSSAGSSAGARTDMQYF	NA	TRBV11-1	TRBJ2-3	NA
TGCAGCGTCACTCTAGTGGAAGTAACAGATACGCAGTACTTT	CSVTLVEVTDTQYF	NA	TRBV29-1	TRBJ2-3	NA
TGTGCCAACAGCCCCGACAACGGCGAGCAATACTTC	CANSPDNGEQYF	NA	TRBV12-3/TRBV12-4	TRBJ2-7	NA
TGTGCCGCCATTTCCCATTGGGAAACGTCTGCAACTAATGAAAAACTGCTTTTT	CAAISHWETSATNEKLLF	NA	TRBV24-1	TRBJ1-4	NA
TGTGCCAGCAGCTTAGATGCGGGACTAATTAATGAGCAGTTCTTC	CASSLDAGLINEQFF	NA	TRBV11-2	TRBJ2-1	TRBD2
TGCAGCGGGACCCTGGACACTGAATCATTCTTT	CSGTLDTESFF	NA	TRBV29-1	TRBJ1-1	NA
TGCAACAGCAGCTCGGGGGCCGGTATAACCTCTGGGACCAACGTCCTGACTTTC	CNSSSGAGITSGTNVLTF	NA	TRBV5-1	TRBJ2-6	NA